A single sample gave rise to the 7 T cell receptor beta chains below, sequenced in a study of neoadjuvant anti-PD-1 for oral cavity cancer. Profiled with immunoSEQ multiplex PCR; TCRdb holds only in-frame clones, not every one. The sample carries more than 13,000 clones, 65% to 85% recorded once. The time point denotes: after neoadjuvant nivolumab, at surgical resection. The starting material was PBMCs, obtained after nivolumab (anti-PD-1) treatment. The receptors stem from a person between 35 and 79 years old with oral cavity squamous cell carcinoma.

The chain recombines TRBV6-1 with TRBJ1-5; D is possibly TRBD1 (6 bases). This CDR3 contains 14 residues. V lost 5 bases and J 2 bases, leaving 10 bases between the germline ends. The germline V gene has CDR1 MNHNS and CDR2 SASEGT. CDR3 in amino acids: CASSRGDGNQPQHF. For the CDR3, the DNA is TGTGCCAGCAGTAGGGGGGACGGCAATCAGCCCCAGCATTTT.

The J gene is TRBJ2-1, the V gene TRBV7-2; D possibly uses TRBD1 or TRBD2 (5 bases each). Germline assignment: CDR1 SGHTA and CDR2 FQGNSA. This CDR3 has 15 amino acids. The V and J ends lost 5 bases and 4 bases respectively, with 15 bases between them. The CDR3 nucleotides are TGTGCCAGCAGCCTTAAGGGGACGGGATACAATGAGCAGTTCTTC. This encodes CASSLKGTGYNEQFF. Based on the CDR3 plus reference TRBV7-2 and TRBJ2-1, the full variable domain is GAGVSQSPSNKVTEKGKDVELRCDPISGHTALYWYRQSLGQGLEFLIYFQGNSAPDKSGLPSDRFSAERTGGSVSTLTIQRTQQEDSAVYLCASSLKGTGYNEQFFGPGTRLTVL.

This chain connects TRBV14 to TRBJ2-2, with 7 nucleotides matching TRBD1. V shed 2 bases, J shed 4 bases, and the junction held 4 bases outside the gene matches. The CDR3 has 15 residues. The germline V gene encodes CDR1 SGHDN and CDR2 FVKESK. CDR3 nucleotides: TGTGCCAGCAGCCAACTGCCAGGGGGCACCGGGGAGCTGTTTTTT. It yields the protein CASSQLPGGTGELFF.

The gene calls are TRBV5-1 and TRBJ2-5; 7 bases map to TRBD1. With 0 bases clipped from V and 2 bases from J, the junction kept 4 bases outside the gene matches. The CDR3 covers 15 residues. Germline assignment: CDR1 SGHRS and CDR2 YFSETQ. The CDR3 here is CASSLASTGQETQYF. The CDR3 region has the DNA TGCGCCAGCAGCTTGGCGTCGACAGGGCAAGAGACCCAGTACTTC.

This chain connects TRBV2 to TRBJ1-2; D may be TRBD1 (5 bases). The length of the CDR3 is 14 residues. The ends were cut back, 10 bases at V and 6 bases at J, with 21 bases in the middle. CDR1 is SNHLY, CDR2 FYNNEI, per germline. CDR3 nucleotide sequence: TGTGCCACCGCAACAGAATTGGGGCTCAATGGCTACACCTTC. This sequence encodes CATATELGLNGYTF. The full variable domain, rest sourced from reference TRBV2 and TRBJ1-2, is EPEVTQTPSHQVTQMGQEVILRCVPISNHLYFYWYRQILGQKVEFLVSFYNNEISEKSEIFDDQFSVERPDGSNFTLKIRSTKLEDSAMYFCATATELGLNGYTFGSGTRLTVV.

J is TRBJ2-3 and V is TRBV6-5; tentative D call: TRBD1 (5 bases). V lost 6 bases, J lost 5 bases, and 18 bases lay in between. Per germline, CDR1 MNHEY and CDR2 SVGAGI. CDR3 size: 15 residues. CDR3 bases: TGTGCCAGCAGCCCCCGGGCAAACACAGGAGATACGCAGTATTTT. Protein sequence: CASSPRANTGDTQYF.

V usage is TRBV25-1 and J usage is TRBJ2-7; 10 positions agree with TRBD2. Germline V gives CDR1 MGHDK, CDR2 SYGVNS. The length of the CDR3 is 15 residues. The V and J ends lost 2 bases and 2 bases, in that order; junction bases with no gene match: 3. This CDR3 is CASSERTSGPYEQYF. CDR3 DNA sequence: TGTGCCAGCAGTGAAAGGACTAGCGGCCCCTACGAGCAGTACTTC.